The entry below describes one TCR beta chain. Its antigen remains undetermined. The input lacks base qualities; no much larger clone sits a single base away. All of the isolated RNA was reverse transcribed with the High Capacity cDNA Reverse Transcription Kit, so expressed TCRB transcripts were sequenced. Deep immunoSEQ sequencing was performed on naive, central memory and regulatory T cell samples, with an average of roughly 3.3 million total reads per sample. Sorted cells were lysed in RLT buffer, and RNA was extracted using DNase-treated RNeasy Micro or Mini kits according to cell number. Each cell subset was processed on its own to prevent cross-contamination, while patient and healthy donor samples were processed together. The immunoSEQ multiplex PCR was used to amplify TCRB sequences from cDNA, generating 87-bp fragments that spanned the CDR3 region. Amplicons were sequenced on the Illumina HiSeq platform. From the authors' description of their analysis: Synthetic template baselines were used to correct PCR bias computationally, reads within Hamming distance 2 were collapsed, and singletons that could not be merged were discarded. Reads were aligned against IMGT so that V, D and J genes, CDR3 length and insertions or deletions at six rearrangement sites could be assigned. Within each subset, clonotype counts were normalized to sorted cell number, and only after that were true diversity and Gini coefficients computed with the tcR R package. The overlap coefficient, calculated on TCRB nucleotide sequences, was used to measure repertoire sharing. Out-of-frame TCRB sequences from naive cells were analyzed to stand in for the pre-selection repertoire. This immuneACCESS table, as held by TCRdb, lists in-frame sequences with V and J called but not all clones. Of the missing ones, under half trace to an unresolved V gene in checked studies; the others have no known cause. V and J calls and clone size come straight from that table; D and trimming were deduced from the DNA. The sample yields over 650,000 clones; more than 13% were counted once. The ten most abundant clones make up 0.03% to 0.045% of the sample.

A single peripheral blood draw of approximately 120 mL on average was collected from each donor into heparinised tubes. Naive, central memory, regulatory and stem cell-like memory CD4+ T cells were sorted on a BD FACSAria II using a panel including CD45RO, CCR7, CD25, CD127, CD95 and CD27. Purity was above 95% for every sorted population. PBMCs were isolated immediately by Lymphoprep density gradient centrifugation and stained directly without culture. So that batch effects would be minimized, each experiment stained and sorted samples in pairs, pairing one healthy donor with one patient. The data stem from a study of beta chain features in type 1 diabetes (dated by TCRdb to the late 2010s). Notes on the research overall: Mean age, gender distribution, total cell number and subset yield did not differ between patients and healthy donors. A total of 107,917,701 sorted cells were examined across all samples, and the number of cells per subset was strongly correlated with RNA yield. In the study, recently diagnosed type 1 diabetes patients and matched healthy donors were compared on the TCRB repertoires of their sorted circulating CD4+ T cell subsets. Regulatory and stem cell-like memory subsets were obtained from only 8 patients and roughly 8 healthy donors, while naive and central memory subsets were obtained from all 30 or so donors.

Per the germline V gene, MDHEN is the CDR1 and SYDVKM is the CDR2. V is trimmed back by 8 bases and J by 5 bases, and the junction contains 5 bases that no gene match accounts for. Including the terminal cysteine and phenylalanine, the CDR3 comprises 14 residues. Only the CDR3 portion is preserved as DNA: 42 bases, with reading frame beginning at the first base. Study-wide findings and limitations: Fewer insertions and more nucleotide deletions at VDJ recombination sites were observed in patients with type 1 diabetes, implying thymic rearrangement abnormalities. Naive, central memory and regulatory TCRB repertoires appeared to be more alike among patients than among healthy donors. In all four CD4+ subsets, TCRB CDR3 length was moderately but significantly shorter in type 1 diabetes patients. Shorter templates might have been favored by PCR, but patient and control samples were amplified and corrected together, so both groups would have been affected equally by any skew. Sequencing cDNA rather than genomic DNA could over-represent highly expressing activated cells, although activation and CD3 levels did not differ between groups. Because small numbers of individuals were included in the HLA sub-analyses, any influence of HLA type on TCRB rearrangement was left unresolved.

This clonotype was obtained from a man younger than 35 with type 1 diabetes. What was sequenced was naive CD4+ T cells from blood. Explained via the paper, the cell subset or site label denotes: true naive CD4+ T cells. The V and J genes are TRBV28 and TRBJ2-2; 10 of the junction bases match TRBD1. The nucleotide sequence is given as TGTGCCAGCGTACGGGACAGGGGTACCGGGGAGCTGTTTTTT. Translated, this gives CASVRDRGTGELFF.